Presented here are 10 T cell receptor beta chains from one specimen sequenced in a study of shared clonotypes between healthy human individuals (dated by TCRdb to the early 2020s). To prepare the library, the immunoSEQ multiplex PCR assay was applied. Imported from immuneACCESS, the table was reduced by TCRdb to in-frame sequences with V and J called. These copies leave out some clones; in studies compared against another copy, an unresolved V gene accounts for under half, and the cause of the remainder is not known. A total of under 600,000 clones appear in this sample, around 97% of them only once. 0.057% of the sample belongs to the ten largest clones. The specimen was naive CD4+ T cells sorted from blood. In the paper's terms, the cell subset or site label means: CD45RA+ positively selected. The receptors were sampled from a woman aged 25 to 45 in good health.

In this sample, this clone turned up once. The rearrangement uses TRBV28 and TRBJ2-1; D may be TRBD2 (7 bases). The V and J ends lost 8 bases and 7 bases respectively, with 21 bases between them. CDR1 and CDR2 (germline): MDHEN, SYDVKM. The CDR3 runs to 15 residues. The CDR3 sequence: CASYGGGAGTNEQFF. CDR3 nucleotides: TGTGCCAGCTATGGCGGGGGCGCTGGGACGAATGAGCAGTTCTTC.

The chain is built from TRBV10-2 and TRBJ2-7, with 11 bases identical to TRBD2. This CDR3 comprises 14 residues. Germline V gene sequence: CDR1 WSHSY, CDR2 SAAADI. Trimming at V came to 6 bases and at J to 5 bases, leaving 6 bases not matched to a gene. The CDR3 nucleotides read TGCGCCAGCAGAACTAGCGGGAGTAATAACGAGCAGTACTTC. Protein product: CASRTSGSNNEQYF.

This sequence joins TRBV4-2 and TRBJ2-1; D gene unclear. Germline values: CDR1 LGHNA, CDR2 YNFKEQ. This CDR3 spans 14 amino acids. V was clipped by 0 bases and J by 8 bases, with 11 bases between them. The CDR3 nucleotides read TGTGCCAGCAGCCAAGATATGGCTCAGGATGAGCAGTTCTTC. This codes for CASSQDMAQDEQFF.

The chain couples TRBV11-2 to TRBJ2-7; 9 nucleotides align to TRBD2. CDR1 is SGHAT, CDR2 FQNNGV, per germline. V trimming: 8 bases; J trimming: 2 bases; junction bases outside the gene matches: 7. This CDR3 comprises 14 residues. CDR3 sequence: CASGTTSGAYEQYF. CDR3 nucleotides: TGTGCCAGCGGCACGACTAGCGGAGCCTACGAGCAGTACTTC.

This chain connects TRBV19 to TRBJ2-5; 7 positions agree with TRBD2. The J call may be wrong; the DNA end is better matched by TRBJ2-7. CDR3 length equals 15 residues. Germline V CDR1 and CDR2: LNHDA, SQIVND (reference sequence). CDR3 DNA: TGTGCCAGTAGTTTCCAGACTAGCACAATGGACGAGCAGTACTTC. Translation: CASSFQTSTMDEQYF.

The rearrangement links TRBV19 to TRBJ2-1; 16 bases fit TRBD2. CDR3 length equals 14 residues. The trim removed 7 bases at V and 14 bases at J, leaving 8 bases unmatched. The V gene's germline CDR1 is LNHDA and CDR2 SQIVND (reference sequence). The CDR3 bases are TGTGCCAGTACCAATGGGACTAGCGGGAGGGCCAAGTTCTTC. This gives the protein CASTNGTSGRAKFF.

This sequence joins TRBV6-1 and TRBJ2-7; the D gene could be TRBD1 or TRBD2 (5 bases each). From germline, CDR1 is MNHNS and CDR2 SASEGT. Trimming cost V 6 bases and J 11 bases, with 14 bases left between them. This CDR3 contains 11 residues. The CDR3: CASSAGTREYF. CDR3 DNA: TGTGCCAGCAGCGCCGGGACCCGGGAGTACTTC.

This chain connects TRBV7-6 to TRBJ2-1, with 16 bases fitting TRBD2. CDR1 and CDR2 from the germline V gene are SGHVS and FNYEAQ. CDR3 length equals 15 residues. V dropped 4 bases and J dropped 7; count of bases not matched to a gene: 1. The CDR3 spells CASSSGLAGGNEQFF. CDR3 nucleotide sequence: TGTGCCAGCAGCTCGGGACTAGCGGGAGGGAATGAGCAGTTCTTC.

In nucleotides, the CDR3 is TGTGCCAGCAGGCCGACCGTCTCTGGGGCCAACGTCCTGACTTTC. Translating gives CASRPTVSGANVLTF. The V call is TRBV28, the J call TRBJ2-6; no reliable D call. Looked up from germline, CDR1 is MDHEN and CDR2 is SYDVKM. V lost 6 bases to trimming and J lost 0 bases, with 9 bases between them. The CDR3 has 15 residues.

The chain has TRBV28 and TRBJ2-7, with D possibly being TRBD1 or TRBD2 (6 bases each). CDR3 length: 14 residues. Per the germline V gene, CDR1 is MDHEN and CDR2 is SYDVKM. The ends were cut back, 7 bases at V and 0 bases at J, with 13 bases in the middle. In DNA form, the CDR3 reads TGTGCCAGCACGGGGGCCGTCGGCTCCTACGAGCAGTACTTC. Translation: CASTGAVGSYEQYF.